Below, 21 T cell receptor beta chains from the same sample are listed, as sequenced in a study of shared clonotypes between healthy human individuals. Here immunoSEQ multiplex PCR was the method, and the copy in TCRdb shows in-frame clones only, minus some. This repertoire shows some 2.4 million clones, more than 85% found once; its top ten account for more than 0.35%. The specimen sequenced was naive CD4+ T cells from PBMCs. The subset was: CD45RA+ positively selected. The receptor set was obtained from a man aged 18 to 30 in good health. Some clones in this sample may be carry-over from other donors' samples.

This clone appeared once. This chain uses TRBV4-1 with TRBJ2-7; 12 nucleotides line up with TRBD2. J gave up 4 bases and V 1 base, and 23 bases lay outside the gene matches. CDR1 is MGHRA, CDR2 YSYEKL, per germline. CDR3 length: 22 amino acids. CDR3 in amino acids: CASSQGVRGASYTGTSGYEQYF. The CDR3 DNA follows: TGCGCCAGCAGCCAAGGAGTTAGGGGGGCCTCCTATACCGGGACTAGCGGGTACGAGCAGTACTTC.

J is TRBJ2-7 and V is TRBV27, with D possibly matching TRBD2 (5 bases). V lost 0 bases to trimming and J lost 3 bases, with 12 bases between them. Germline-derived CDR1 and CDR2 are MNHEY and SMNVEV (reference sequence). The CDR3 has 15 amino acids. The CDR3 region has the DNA TGTGCCAGCAGTTTATCAGGACTGTCTAACTACGAGCAGTACTTC. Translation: CASSLSGLSNYEQYF.

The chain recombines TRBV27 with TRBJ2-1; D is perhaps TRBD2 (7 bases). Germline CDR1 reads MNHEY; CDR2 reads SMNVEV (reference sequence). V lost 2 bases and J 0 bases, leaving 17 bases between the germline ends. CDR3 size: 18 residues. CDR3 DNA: TGTGCCAGCAGTTTAAAGGGGGGGTATAGGTACTCCTACAATGAGCAGTTCTTC. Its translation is CASSLKGGYRYSYNEQFF.

The CDR3 sequence is CAPTPPVSYNEQFF. The CDR3 DNA sequence: TGTGCCCCCACTCCCCCAGTCTCCTACAATGAGCAGTTCTTC. This chain joins TRBV19 and TRBJ2-1; no reliable D call. V lost 11 bases, J lost 0 bases, and 14 bases lay in between. Germline V lookup: CDR1 LNHDA, CDR2 SQIVND (reference sequence). This CDR3 has 14 residues.

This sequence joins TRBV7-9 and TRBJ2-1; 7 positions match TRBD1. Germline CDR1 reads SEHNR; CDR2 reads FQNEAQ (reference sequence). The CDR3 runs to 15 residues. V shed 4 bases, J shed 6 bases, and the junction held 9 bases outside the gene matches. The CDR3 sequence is CASSYLRQGSNEQFF. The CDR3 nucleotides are TGTGCCAGCAGCTATCTGAGACAGGGCTCCAATGAGCAGTTCTTC.

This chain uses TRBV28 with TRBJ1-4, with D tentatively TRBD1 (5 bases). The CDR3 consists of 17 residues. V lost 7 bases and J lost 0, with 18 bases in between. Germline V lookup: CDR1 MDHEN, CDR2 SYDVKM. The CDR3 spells CASTAPRARATNEKLFF. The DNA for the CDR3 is TGTGCCAGCACCGCCCCCAGGGCGCGGGCAACTAATGAAAAACTGTTTTTT.

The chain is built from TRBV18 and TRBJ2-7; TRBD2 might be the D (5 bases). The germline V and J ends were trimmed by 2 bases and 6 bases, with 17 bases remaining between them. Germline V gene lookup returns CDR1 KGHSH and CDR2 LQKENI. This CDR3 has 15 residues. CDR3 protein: CASSPVGVGVGEQYF. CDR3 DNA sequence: TGTGCCAGCTCACCAGTGGGAGTGGGAGTGGGCGAGCAGTACTTC.

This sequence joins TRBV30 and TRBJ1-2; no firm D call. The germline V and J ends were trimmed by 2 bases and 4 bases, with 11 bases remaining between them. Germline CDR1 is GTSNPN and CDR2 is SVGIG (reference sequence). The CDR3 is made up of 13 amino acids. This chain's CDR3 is CAWSRRSSYGYTF. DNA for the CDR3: TGTGCCTGGAGTAGGCGGAGCTCCTATGGCTACACCTTC.

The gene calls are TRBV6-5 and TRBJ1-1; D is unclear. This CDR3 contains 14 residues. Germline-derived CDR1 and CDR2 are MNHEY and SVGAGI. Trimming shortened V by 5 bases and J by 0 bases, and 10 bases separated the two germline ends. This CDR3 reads CASSRPFMNTEAFF. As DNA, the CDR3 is TGTGCCAGCAGTCGCCCCTTTATGAACACTGAAGCTTTCTTT.

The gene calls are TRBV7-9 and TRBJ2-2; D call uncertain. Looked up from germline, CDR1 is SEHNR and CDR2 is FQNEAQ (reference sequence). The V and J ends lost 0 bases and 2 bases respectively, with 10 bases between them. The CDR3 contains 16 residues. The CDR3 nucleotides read TGTGCCAGCAGCTTAGCGGGTCAGGTAAACACCGGGGAGCTGTTTTTT. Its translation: CASSLAGQVNTGELFF.

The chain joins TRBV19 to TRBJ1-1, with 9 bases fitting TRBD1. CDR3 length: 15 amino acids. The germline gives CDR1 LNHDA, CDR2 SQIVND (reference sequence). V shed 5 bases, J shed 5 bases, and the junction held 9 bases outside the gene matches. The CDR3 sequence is CASSRDRVRRTEAFF. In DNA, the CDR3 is TGTGCCAGTAGTCGGGACAGGGTGAGGAGAACTGAAGCTTTCTTT.

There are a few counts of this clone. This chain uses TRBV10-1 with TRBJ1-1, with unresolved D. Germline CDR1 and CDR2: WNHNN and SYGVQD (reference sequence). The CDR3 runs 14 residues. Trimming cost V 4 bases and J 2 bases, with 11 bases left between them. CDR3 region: CASSVGIRNTEAFF. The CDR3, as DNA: TGCGCCAGCAGTGTTGGCATTAGAAACACTGAAGCTTTCTTT.

This chain's CDR3 is CASSWGNYEQYF. In DNA, the CDR3 is TGTGCCAGCAGTTGGGGGAATTACGAGCAGTACTTC. The rearrangement uses TRBV28 and TRBJ2-7; either TRBD1 or TRBD2 may fit D (5 bases each). The CDR3 covers 12 residues. V lost 4 bases, J lost 4 bases, and 8 bases lay in between. CDR1 and CDR2 from the germline V gene are MDHEN and SYDVKM. The full variable domain, completed using reference TRBV28 and TRBJ2-7, is DVKVTQSSRYLVKRTGEKVFLECVQDMDHENMFWYRQDPGLGLRLIYFSYDVKMKEKGDIPEGYSVSREKKERFSLILESASTNQTSMYLCASSWGNYEQYFGPGTRLTVT.

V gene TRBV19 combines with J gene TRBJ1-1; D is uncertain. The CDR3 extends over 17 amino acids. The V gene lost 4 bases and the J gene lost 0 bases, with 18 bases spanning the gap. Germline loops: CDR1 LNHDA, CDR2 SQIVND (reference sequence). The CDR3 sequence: CASSTPRGAVLNTEAFF. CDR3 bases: TGTGCCAGTAGTACCCCCCGGGGTGCGGTTCTGAACACTGAAGCTTTCTTT.

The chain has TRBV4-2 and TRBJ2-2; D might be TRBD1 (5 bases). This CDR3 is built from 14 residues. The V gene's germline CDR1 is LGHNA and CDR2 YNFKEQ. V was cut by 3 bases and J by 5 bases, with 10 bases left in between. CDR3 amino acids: CASSQTRVTGELFF. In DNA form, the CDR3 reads TGTGCCAGCAGCCAGACCAGGGTTACCGGGGAGCTGTTTTTT.

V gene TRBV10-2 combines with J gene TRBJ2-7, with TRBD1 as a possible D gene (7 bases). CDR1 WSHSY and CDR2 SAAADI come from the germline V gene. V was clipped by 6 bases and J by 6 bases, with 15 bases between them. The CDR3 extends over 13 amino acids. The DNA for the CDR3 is TGCGCCAGCAGAGGTGCAGGGGGGATCGAGCAGTACTTC. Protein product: CASRGAGGIEQYF.

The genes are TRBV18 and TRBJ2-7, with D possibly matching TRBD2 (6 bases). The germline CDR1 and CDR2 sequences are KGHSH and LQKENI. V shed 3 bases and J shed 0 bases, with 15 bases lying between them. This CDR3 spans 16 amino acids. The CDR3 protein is CASSPPRAGSSYEQYF. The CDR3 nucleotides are TGTGCCAGCTCACCCCCCCGCGCCGGGAGCTCCTACGAGCAGTACTTC.

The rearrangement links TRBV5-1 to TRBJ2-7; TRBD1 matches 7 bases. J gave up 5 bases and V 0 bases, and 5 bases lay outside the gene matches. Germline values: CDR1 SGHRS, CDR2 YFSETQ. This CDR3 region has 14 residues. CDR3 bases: TGCGCCAGCAGCTTGGACCGGGACAGAAACGAGCAGTACTTC. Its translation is CASSLDRDRNEQYF.

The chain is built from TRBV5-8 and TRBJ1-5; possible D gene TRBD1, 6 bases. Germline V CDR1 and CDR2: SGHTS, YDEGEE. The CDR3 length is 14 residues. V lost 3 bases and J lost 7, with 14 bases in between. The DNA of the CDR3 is TGTGCCAGCAGCTCTCAGGGGTCCGAACAGCCCCAGCATTTT. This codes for CASSSQGSEQPQHF.

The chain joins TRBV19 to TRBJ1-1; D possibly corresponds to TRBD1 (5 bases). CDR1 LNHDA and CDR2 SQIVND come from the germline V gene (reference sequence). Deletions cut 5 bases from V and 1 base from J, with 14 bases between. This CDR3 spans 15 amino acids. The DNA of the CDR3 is TGTGCCAGTAGTCTCAAGTGGGGGAGGAACACTGAAGCTTTCTTT. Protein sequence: CASSLKWGRNTEAFF. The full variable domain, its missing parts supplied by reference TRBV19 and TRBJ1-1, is DGGITQSPKYLFRKEGQNVTLSCEQNLNHDAMYWYRQDPGQGLRLIYYSQIVNDFQKGDIAEGYSVSREKKESFPLTVTSAQKNPTAFYLCASSLKWGRNTEAFFGQGTRLTVV.

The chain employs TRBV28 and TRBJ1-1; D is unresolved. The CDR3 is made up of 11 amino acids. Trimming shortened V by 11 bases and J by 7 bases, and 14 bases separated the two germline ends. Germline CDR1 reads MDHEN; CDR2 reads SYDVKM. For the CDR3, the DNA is TGTGCCGCCAGCACGGCGGGTGAAGCTTTCTTT. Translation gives CAASTAGEAFF.